What follows are 9 T cell receptor beta chains derived from one specimen sequenced in a study of blood T cell repertoires in COVID-19. The method was immunoSEQ multiplex PCR; TCRdb's version includes in-frame clones alone and lacks a portion of them. The sample yields about 120,000 clones, around nine tenths seen once. The specimen was peripheral blood. The source is an older woman with COVID-19, enrolled during active disease.

The chain has TRBV3-1 (or the pseudogene TRBV3-2) and TRBJ2-3; 9 bases map to TRBD2. The CDR3 loop spans 16 amino acids. The germline CDR1 and CDR2 sequences are LGHDT and YNNKEL (reference sequence). Unmatched junction bases numbered 8, after V lost 4 bases and J lost 3 bases. CDR3 in DNA: TGTGCCAGCAGCCGACCCGGGACTAGCAAAACAGATACGCAGTATTTT. It codes for CASSRPGTSKTDTQYF.

In this sample, this clone turned up a few times. V gene TRBV29-1 combines with J gene TRBJ1-6; D ambiguous. Germline values: CDR1 SQVTM, CDR2 ANQGSEA. Trimming pared 2 bases from V and 0 bases from J, leaving 20 bases between. The CDR3 totals 19 residues. The CDR3 DNA reads TGCAGCGTTGAATCAGAAGCAGGCAGCCTTGCCTCCTATAATTCACCCCTCCACTTT. Translated: CSVESEAGSLASYNSPLHF. Variable domain in full (rest from reference TRBV29-1 and TRBJ1-6): SAVISQKPSRDICQRGTSLTIQCQVDSQVTMMFWYRQQPGQSLTLIATANQGSEATYESGFVIDKFPISRPNLTFSTLTVSNMSPEDSSIYLCSVESEAGSLASYNSPLHFGNGTRLTVT.

The chain links TRBV3-1 (or the pseudogene TRBV3-2) to TRBJ1-2, with 9 positions matching TRBD1. Germline assignment: CDR1 LGHDT and CDR2 YNNKEL (reference sequence). The CDR3 runs 14 residues. V was clipped by 1 base and J by 7 bases; unmatched bases: 4. The CDR3 DNA reads as TGTGCCAGCAGCCAAGGTACAGGGGGCATTGGCTACACCTTC. Translated, it gives CASSQGTGGIGYTF.

The chain employs TRBV7-6 and TRBJ2-3; D gene ambiguous. The CDR3 spans 19 residues. Trimming cost V 0 bases and J 3 bases, with 22 bases left between them. Germline V CDR1 and CDR2: SGHVS, FNYEAQ. CDR3 sequence reads: CASSLAPPLLPMQTDTQYF. As DNA, the CDR3 is TGTGCCAGCAGCTTAGCGCCCCCTCTACTTCCAATGCAAACAGATACGCAGTATTTT.

V and J are TRBV30 and TRBJ1-6; 7 nucleotides line up with TRBD1. Trimming at V came to 0 bases and at J to 9 bases, leaving 2 bases not matched to a gene. The V gene's germline CDR1 is GTSNPN and CDR2 SVGIG (reference sequence). The CDR3 runs to 13 residues. CDR3 nucleotide sequence: TGTGCCTGGAGTGTGACAGGGCTTTCACCCCTCCACTTT. Amino acid sequence: CAWSVTGLSPLHF.

The chain links TRBV5-5 to TRBJ1-5; 8 bases map to TRBD1. The CDR3 runs to 18 residues. V was clipped by 2 bases and J by 0 bases; unmatched bases: 10. Germline V gives CDR1 SGHKS, CDR2 YYEKEE (reference sequence). The CDR3 here is CASSFRQGSGNSNQPQHF. DNA for the CDR3: TGTGCCAGCAGCTTTAGACAGGGGTCCGGTAATAGCAATCAGCCCCAGCATTTT.

The chain recombines TRBV6-4 with TRBJ2-1, with D perhaps TRBD2 (6 bases). Trimming left V 3 bases short and J 9 bases short, with 12 bases between. This CDR3 comprises 13 residues. Germline CDR1 is MRHNA and CDR2 is SNTAGT. The CDR3 DNA reads as TGTGCCAGCAGTGAGGAAGTGGAGGGTGAGCAGTTCTTC. Protein: CASSEEVEGEQFF.

The gene calls are TRBV5-4 and TRBJ1-5; D ambiguous. CDR3 size: 15 residues. Trimming stripped 0 bases from V and 0 bases from J, with 7 bases between. The germline CDR1 and CDR2 sequences are SGHNT and YYREEE (reference sequence). This chain's CDR3 is CASSLAGNSNQPQHF. The CDR3 DNA sequence: TGTGCCAGCAGCTTGGCCGGGAATAGCAATCAGCCCCAGCATTTT.

This rearrangement joins TRBV11-2 to TRBJ2-1; no clear D. CDR3 size: 14 residues. Trimming took 5 bases from V and 10 from J, leaving 18 bases between them. Looked up from germline, CDR1 is SGHAT and CDR2 is FQNNGV. The CDR3 nucleotides are TGTGCCAGCAGCCCTTCGGCGGCGTTCGGGGAGCAGTTCTTC. Its protein is CASSPSAAFGEQFF.